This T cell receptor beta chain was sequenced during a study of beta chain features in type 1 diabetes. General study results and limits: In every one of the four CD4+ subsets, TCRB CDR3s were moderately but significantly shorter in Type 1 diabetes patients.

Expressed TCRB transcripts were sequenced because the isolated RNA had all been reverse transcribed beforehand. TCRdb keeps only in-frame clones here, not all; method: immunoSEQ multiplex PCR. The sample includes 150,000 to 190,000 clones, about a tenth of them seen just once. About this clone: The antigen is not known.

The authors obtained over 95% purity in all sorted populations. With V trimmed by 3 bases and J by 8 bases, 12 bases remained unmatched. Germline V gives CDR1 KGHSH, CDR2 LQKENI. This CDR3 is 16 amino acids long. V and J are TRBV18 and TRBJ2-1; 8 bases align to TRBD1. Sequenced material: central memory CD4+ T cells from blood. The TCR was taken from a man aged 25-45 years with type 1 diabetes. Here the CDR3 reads CASSPPRAGGIDEQFF. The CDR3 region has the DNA TGTGCCAGCTCACCTCCCCGGGCAGGGGGCATCGATGAGCAGTTCTTC.